These T cell receptor beta chains were read from a single sample in a study of blood T cell repertoires in COVID-19. TCRdb's table, derived via immunoSEQ multiplex PCR, lists solely in-frame clones and lacks some. The sample holds about 230,000 clones, roughly nine tenths seen once. The sequencing input was PBMCs or T cells enriched from blood (not recorded which). These receptor sequences come from a woman in her 30s with acute COVID-19. The CDR3 runs from the conserved cysteine through the conserved F or W. Fields, in order: V gene, D gene, clone size, J gene, CDR3 protein, CDR3 DNA. The D gene is left open where the match is weak. Clone size is not always given. Where it is, it says once, few, many or a class for expanded clones.

TRBV7-3	NA	few	TRBJ2-1	CASSLTVENEQFF	TGTGCCAGCAGCTTAACCGTAGAAAATGAGCAGTTCTTC
TRBV19	NA	few	TRBJ2-7	CASSITGGNSYEQYF	TGTGCCAGTAGTATAACGGGTGGCAACTCCTACGAGCAGTACTTC
TRBV28	TRBD2	once	TRBJ2-3	CASSPSGGFTDTQYF	TGTGCCAGTTCCCCTAGCGGGGGGTTCACAGATACGCAGTATTTT
TRBV12-3/TRBV12-4	NA	NA	TRBJ2-3	CASSFAGNTQYF	TGTGCCAGCAGTTTCGCGGGAAATACGCAGTATTTT
TRBV10-3	TRBD1	NA	TRBJ1-6	CAINTDRGSPLHF	TGTGCCATCAATACCGACAGGGGCTCACCCCTCCACTTT
TRBV19	NA	NA	TRBJ1-2	CASSITGTGGYTF	TGTGCCAGTAGTATAACAGGGACGGGTGGCTACACCTTC
TRBV27	TRBD2	few	TRBJ2-1	CASSLLAGGPRNEQFF	TGTGCCAGCAGTTTACTAGCGGGGGGGCCCAGAAATGAGCAGTTCTTC
TRBV9	NA	NA	TRBJ1-5	CASSVGGFNQPQHF	TGTGCCAGCAGCGTAGGAGGATTCAATCAGCCCCAGCATTTT
TRBV5-4	TRBD2	NA	TRBJ2-7	CASSSPRGGLNEQYF	TGTGCCAGCAGCTCCCCTCGCGGGGGGCTAAACGAGCAGTACTTC
TRBV7-2	TRBD1	NA	TRBJ2-1	CASSLDHRGHEQFF	TGTGCCAGCAGCTTAGATCACAGGGGCCATGAGCAGTTCTTC
TRBV6-5	NA	NA	TRBJ1-1	CASRPTAGIAEAFF	TGTGCCAGCAGACCTACAGCGGGGATCGCTGAAGCTTTCTTT
TRBV7-2	TRBD1	NA	TRBJ2-3	CASSYSGTGSSDTQYF	TGTGCCAGCAGCTACTCCGGGACAGGGAGTTCAGATACGCAGTATTTT
TRBV7-9	NA	once	TRBJ2-1	CASSRDIDNEQFF	TGTGCCAGCAGTCGGGACATAGACAATGAGCAGTTCTTC
TRBV19	NA	few	TRBJ1-4	CASTRLQSGIGDGKLFF	TGTGCCAGTACCCGACTCCAATCCGGGATCGGGGATGGAAAACTGTTTTTT
TRBV28	TRBD1	NA	TRBJ1-1	CASSTGTVTEAFF	TGTGCCAGCAGTACTGGGACAGTCACTGAAGCTTTCTTT
TRBV29-1	NA	NA	TRBJ2-5	CSARQSETQYF	TGCAGCGCCCGACAGTCAGAGACCCAGTACTTC
TRBV28	TRBD1	once	TRBJ1-1	CASSLGQGGVNTEAFF	TGTGCCAGCAGCCTTGGACAGGGTGGGGTGAACACTGAAGCTTTCTTT
TRBV6-5	NA	NA	TRBJ1-2	CASSYSIRDTGDGYTF	TGTGCCAGCAGTTACTCGATCAGGGATACAGGCGATGGCTACACCTTC
TRBV27	NA	NA	TRBJ2-1	CASSFHDRGGDNEQFF	TGTGCCAGCAGTTTTCATGATCGGGGTGGCGACAATGAGCAGTTCTTC
TRBV10-2	TRBD1	NA	TRBJ1-5	CASRVDRGPKPQHF	TGCGCCAGCAGAGTGGACAGGGGACCGAAGCCCCAGCATTTT